This T cell receptor (beta chain) was profiled in a study of T cell repertoires in cytomegalovirus infection. Study at large: Public TCR beta signatures provided an indication of both CMV infection and a matching HLA type.

V lost 3 bases to trimming and J lost 4 bases, with 7 bases between them. The length of the CDR3 is 13 residues. Germline V gene data show CDR1 as LGHNA and CDR2 as YNFKEQ. TCRdb reprocessed the reads via MiXCR and lists one record per CDR3 protein. In the table there are fewer than 250,000 distinct CDR3 sequences, about 23% of which are singletons. Sequenced: CD8+ T cells from PBMCs. This receptor was identified in a human donor in good health (CMV status not recorded). Some clones in this sample may be carry-over from other donors' samples. This sequence joins TRBV4-2 and TRBJ2-1, with no clear D. CDR3 coding DNA: TGTGCCAGCAGCCAGGCCCTGTACAATGAGCAGTTCTTC. Translated: CASSQALYNEQFF.